Listed below are T cell receptor beta chains from one sample, sequenced in a study of lymphopenia after photon versus proton radiotherapy. Measured with immunoSEQ multiplex PCR; TCRdb has only the in-frame clones, and not every one. The sample has just over 40,000 clones, roughly 84% seen once. Specimen: peripheral blood, collected from a patient treated with proton-based radiotherapy. The receptors were sampled from a woman in her 70s with pancreatic cancer. Some clones in this sample may be carry-over from other donors' samples. CDR3s include the opening cysteine and the closing phenylalanine or tryptophan.

j_call,v_call,cdr3_aa
-,TRBV5-1,CASSRKDGSYEQYF
TRBJ1-4,TRBV11-2,CASSLSTKNEKLFF
TRBJ1-2,TRBV28,CASTLGLGAGYTF
TRBJ2-3,TRBV18,CASSPSRTDTQYF
TRBJ1-1,TRBV23-1,CASSAIVRVSTEAFF
TRBJ1-2,TRBV19,CASSRGQDNYGYTF
TRBJ2-1,TRBV18,CASSQRTSGRADTGEQFF
TRBJ2-6,TRBV10-3,CAISGQTGGDISGANVLTF
TRBJ2-7,TRBV30,CAWSGDRPTYEQYF
TRBJ2-2,TRBV7-2,CASSLEPPTSGSTGELFF
TRBJ2-3,TRBV11-3,CASSPGQTTDTQYF
TRBJ2-5,TRBV5-1,CASSLAGGPWETQYF
TRBJ2-1,TRBV25-1,CATLDGASSYNEQFF
TRBJ2-7,TRBV11-1,CASSLGPTSGSSYEQYF
TRBJ2-7,TRBV27,CASSYSGRIAYEQYF
TRBJ2-7,TRBV28,CASSPYYAFNEQYF
TRBJ2-2,TRBV7-6,CASSSGQGARNTGELFF
TRBJ1-2,TRBV29-1,CSVGGEVVSSNYGYTF
TRBJ2-1,TRBV2,CASASYNEQFF
TRBJ1-2,TRBV5-6,CASSPGGASYGYTF
TRBJ1-5,TRBV13,CASSSGTGQPQHF
TRBJ1-2,TRBV28,CASSDTGQAYGYTF
TRBJ2-5,TRBV5-4,CASSLATGGRPETQYF
TRBJ1-5,TRBV6-1,CASWTVYSNQPQHF
TRBJ1-1,TRBV19,CASIGQGLSAFF